This TCR beta chain derives from a study of early T cells in non-severe SARS-CoV-2 infection. For the study at large: Sequencing was performed on bulk RNA from unsorted whole blood, leaving chains unpaired. Points from the study as a whole: Clonotype matching in VDJdb favored anti-spike CD8 responses and did not capture private and CD4 specificities.

This clonotype showed up many times. Antigen unknown. CDR1 is SGHKS and CDR2 is YYEKEE in the germline V gene (reference sequence). The CDR3 sequence is 14 residues long. Trimming pared 5 bases from V and 4 bases from J, leaving 15 bases between. The protocol attached unique molecular identifiers to individual cDNA molecules. TCRdb independently ran MiXCR on the 5' RACE reads; one entry per CDR3 protein. The repertoire has fewer than 25,000 distinct CDR3 sequences, around 3.5% of them found once; the top ten carry around 5.6%. The sequenced sample consisted of whole blood. This receptor was identified in an adult who was a healthcare worker with PCR-confirmed SARS-CoV-2 infection or an uninfected control (not recorded which). The V call is TRBV5-5, the J call TRBJ1-1; D not resolved. Here the CDR3 reads CASSQLRQLTEAFF. CDR3 sequence (DNA): TGTGCCAGCAGTCAATTGAGACAACTCACTGAAGCTTTCTTT. The full variable domain, its missing parts supplied by reference TRBV5-5 and TRBJ1-1, is DAGVTQSPTHLIKTRGQQVTLRCSPISGHKSVSWYQQVLGQGPQFIFQYYEKEERGRGNFPDRFSARQFPNYSSELNVNALLLGDSALYLCASSQLRQLTEAFFGQGTRLTVV.